This TCR beta chain is from a study of cytomegalovirus exposure and HLA in healthy donors. Study results and limitations: Analysis was performed later, and it showed HLA-associated TCR beta chains to be more clonally expanded than equally common others. It is likely that the observed cluster of highly shared sequence variants was a sequencing artifact.

V was trimmed by 6 bases and J by 2 bases, leaving 8 bases between them. CDR1 MDHEN and CDR2 SYDVKM come from the germline V gene. The CDR3 sequence is 13 residues long. PCR amplification relied on 60 Vbeta primers (plus 13 Jbeta primers). Profiling relied on immunoSEQ multiplex PCR, and the TCRdb table lists in-frame clones only, not all of them. The sample yields approximately 90,000 clones, over 75% seen once. In regard to this clone: Its antigen is as yet unknown.

The chain links TRBV28 to TRBJ2-1; D is perhaps TRBD2 (5 bases). The sample was PBMCs. This clonotype originated in a man aged 35 to 55 in good health and CMV-seronegative. The CDR3 loop reads CASREDAYNEQFF. DNA of the CDR3: TGTGCCAGCAGGGAGGACGCCTACAATGAGCAGTTCTTC.